One sample yielded the 14 T cell receptor beta chains listed below, sequenced in a study of T cell responses to AZD1222 COVID-19 vaccine. Profiled with immunoSEQ multiplex PCR; TCRdb holds only in-frame clones, not every one. The data show roughly 140,000 clones, about nine tenths seen once. Material: peripheral blood, obtained on day 0 of AZD1222 vaccination. Receptors were obtained from an adult in good health.

The chain is built from TRBV27 and TRBJ1-3; no reliable D call. The CDR3 extends over 17 amino acids. Germline V gene data show CDR1 as MNHEY and CDR2 as SMNVEV (reference sequence). V was trimmed by 0 bases and J by 4 bases, leaving 16 bases between them. CDR3 residues: CASSLSSPGMLGNTIYF. CDR3 in DNA: TGTGCCAGCAGTTTATCCTCTCCCGGGATGCTCGGAAACACCATATATTTT.

This clone occurred once. This chain connects TRBV6-1 to TRBJ2-3, with TRBD2 matching 10 bases. After removal of 6 bases from V and 0 bases from J, the junction contained 3 bases not matched to a gene. The germline CDR1 and CDR2 sequences are MNHNS and SASEGT. This CDR3 contains 15 residues. The CDR3 DNA sequence: TGTGCCAGCAGAGCTAGCGGGGGAAGCACAGATACGCAGTATTTT. Amino acids: CASRASGGSTDTQYF.

This chain connects TRBV7-6 to TRBJ2-2, with TRBD1 identical over 8 bases. Trimming at V came to 5 bases and at J to 5 bases, leaving 10 bases not matched to a gene. The CDR3 has 16 amino acids. CDR1 SGHVS and CDR2 FNYEAQ come from the germline V gene. CDR3 nucleotides: TGTGCCAGCAGCCCCTCACAGGGGGTTTGGACCGGGGAGCTGTTTTTT. This encodes CASSPSQGVWTGELFF. The full variable domain, its missing parts supplied by reference TRBV7-6 and TRBJ2-2, is GAGVSQSPRYKVTKRGQDVALRCDPISGHVSLYWYRQALGQGPEFLTYFNYEAQQDKSGLPNDRFSAERPEGSISTLTIQRTEQRDSAMYRCASSPSQGVWTGELFFGEGSRLTVL.

The rearrangement joins TRBV30 to TRBJ1-1; D gene unclear. Germline values: CDR1 GTSNPN, CDR2 SVGIG (reference sequence). V was cut by 4 bases and J by 0 bases, with 6 bases left in between. The CDR3 extends over 12 amino acids. As DNA, the CDR3 is TGTGCCTGGAACCGATTGAACACTGAAGCTTTCTTT. Protein: CAWNRLNTEAFF.

The rearrangement joins TRBV30 to TRBJ1-5, with TRBD1 as a possible D gene (5 bases). Germline V CDR1 and CDR2: GTSNPN, SVGIG (reference sequence). Trimming left V 2 bases short and J 0 bases short, with 14 bases between. The CDR3 contains 16 residues. The CDR3 loop is CAWSSTTVPSNQPQHF. The CDR3, as DNA: TGTGCCTGGAGTTCTACGACAGTCCCTAGCAATCAGCCCCAGCATTTT.

The chain combines TRBV10-3 with TRBJ1-1; D remains unclear. Germline V lookup: CDR1 ENHRY, CDR2 SYGVKD. Trimming cost V 1 base and J 8 bases, with 8 bases left between them. The CDR3 loop spans 12 amino acids. This CDR3 is CAISEFVGEAFF. The CDR3 DNA sequence: TGTGCCATCAGTGAGTTCGTGGGAGAAGCTTTCTTT.

V is TRBV6-2 or TRBV6-3 and J is TRBJ1-1; a weak D match, TRBD1 (6 bases). The CDR3 has 17 amino acids. V shed 0 bases and J shed 1 base, with 15 bases lying between them. Germline V CDR1 and CDR2: MNHEY, SVGEGT. The CDR3 protein is CASSYSTRTGANTEAFF. The CDR3 nucleotides are TGTGCCAGCAGTTACTCAACCAGGACGGGGGCGAACACTGAAGCTTTCTTT.

The CDR3 reads CASNMGNRDQETQYF. CDR3 DNA sequence: TGTGCCAGCAACATGGGTAACAGGGATCAAGAGACCCAGTACTTC. J is TRBJ2-5 and V is TRBV7-6, with D perhaps TRBD1 (6 bases). The germline V gene encodes CDR1 SGHVS and CDR2 FNYEAQ. The V gene lost 7 bases and the J gene lost 2 bases, with 17 bases spanning the gap. The CDR3 loop spans 15 amino acids.

The CDR3 sequence: CASSISGAYGYTF. CDR3 DNA: TGTGCCAGTAGTATATCGGGCGCCTATGGCTACACCTTC. The chain recombines TRBV19 with TRBJ1-2; D is uncertain. CDR1 is LNHDA and CDR2 is SQIVND in the germline V gene (reference sequence). The CDR3 has 13 amino acids. Trimming removed 2 bases at V and 4 bases at J, with 8 bases between.

This clone is a singleton in its sample. This sample also contains other DNA sequences that code for the same CDR3. V gene TRBV6-5 combines with J gene TRBJ1-4; possibly TRBD1 for D (5 bases). The CDR3 loop spans 14 amino acids. The V and J ends lost 2 bases and 2 bases respectively, with 6 bases between them. Germline loops: CDR1 MNHEY, CDR2 SVGAGI. As DNA, the CDR3 is TGTGCCAGCAGTTACCGGGGGACTAATGAAAAACTGTTTTTT. Translating it yields CASSYRGTNEKLFF.

With respect to this clone: A read error may account for a junction end that differs from germline. V gene TRBV7-7 combines with J gene TRBJ2-1; D may be TRBD1 (6 bases). Germline CDR1 reads SSHAT; CDR2 reads FNYEAQ (reference sequence). The length of the CDR3 is 15 residues. CDR3 coding DNA: TGTGCTAGCAGCTTAGCCAACACAGGGTCCGGTGAGCAGTTCTTC. This sequence encodes CASSLANTGSGEQFF.

This chain joins TRBV7-8 and TRBJ2-7; possibly TRBD1 for D (6 bases). V gave up 1 base and J gave up 1 base, with 11 bases separating them. The germline gives CDR1 SGHVS, CDR2 FQNEAQ. CDR3 length: 15 residues. DNA for the CDR3: TGTGCCAGCAGCTTAGTTAGGGGGAATTCCTACGAGCAGTACTTC. Its translation: CASSLVRGNSYEQYF.

The genes are TRBV24-1 and TRBJ2-6; D call uncertain. The germline CDR1 and CDR2 sequences are KGHDR and SFDVKD. V lost 3 bases to trimming and J lost 2 bases, with 7 bases between them. The CDR3 is 15 amino acids. The CDR3 here is CATSDRVPGANVLTF. Here the CDR3 DNA reads TGTGCCACCAGTGATCGGGTTCCTGGGGCCAACGTCCTGACTTTC.

The chain joins TRBV6-5 to TRBJ1-2; TRBD1 matches at 7 bases. Trimming cost V 8 bases and J 3 bases; bases outside gene matches: 9. Germline loops: CDR1 MNHEY, CDR2 SVGAGI. The CDR3 is made up of 14 amino acids. CDR3 sequence: CASGDSGTDYGYTF. As DNA, the CDR3 is TGTGCCAGCGGGGATTCCGGGACAGACTATGGCTACACCTTC.